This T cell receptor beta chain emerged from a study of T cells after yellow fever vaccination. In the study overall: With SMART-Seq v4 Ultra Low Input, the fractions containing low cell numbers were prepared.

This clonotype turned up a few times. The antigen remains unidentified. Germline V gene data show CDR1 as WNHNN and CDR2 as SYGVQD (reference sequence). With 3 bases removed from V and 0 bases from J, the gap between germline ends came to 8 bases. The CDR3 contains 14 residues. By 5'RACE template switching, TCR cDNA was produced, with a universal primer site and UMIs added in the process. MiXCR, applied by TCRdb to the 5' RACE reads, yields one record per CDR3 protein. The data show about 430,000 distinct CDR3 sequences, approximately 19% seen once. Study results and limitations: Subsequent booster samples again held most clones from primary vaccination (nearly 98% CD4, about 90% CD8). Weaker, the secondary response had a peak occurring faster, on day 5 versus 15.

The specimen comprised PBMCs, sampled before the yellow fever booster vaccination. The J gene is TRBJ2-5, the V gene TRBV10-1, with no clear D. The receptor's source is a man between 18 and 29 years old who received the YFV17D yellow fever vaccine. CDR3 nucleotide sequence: TGCGCCAGCAGTGACCATGGGTACCAAGAGACCCAGTACTTC. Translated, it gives CASSDHGYQETQYF.